Given below is one T cell receptor beta chain in context. Antigen: not known. The data derive from a study of cytomegalovirus exposure and HLA in healthy donors. From germline, CDR1 is MNHNY and CDR2 SVGAGI (reference sequence). The length of the CDR3 is 14 residues. V was pared by 7 bases and J by 4 bases, with 8 bases of the junction left unmatched. General study results and limits: Reported performance of the classifier showed diagnosis of cytomegalovirus status with high specificity and sensitivity.

TCRdb keeps only in-frame clones here, not all; method: immunoSEQ multiplex PCR. The repertoire holds 97,000 or so clones, with 87% as singletons. Source material: PBMCs. The receptor comes from a woman in her thirties in good health and CMV-seronegative. The rearrangement joins TRBV6-6 to TRBJ2-7; 9 nucleotides agree with TRBD1. CDR3 coding DNA: TGTGCCAGCAAACCAGGACAGGGGAGTTACGAGCAGTACTTC. This encodes CASKPGQGSYEQYF.